Following are 5 T cell receptor beta chains from one sample sequenced in a study of T cells after yellow fever vaccination. TCRdb processed the 5' RACE reads anew with MiXCR; each CDR3 protein has one entry. The table shows 300,000 to 350,000 distinct CDR3 sequences, with about 4.5% occurring only once. This specimen consisted of PBMCs, obtained 15 days after the yellow fever booster vaccination. The receptors stem from a man in his late teens or twenties who received the YFV17D yellow fever vaccine.

This clonotype has ten or more counts. The rearrangement links TRBV2 to TRBJ2-4, with D unresolved. Germline V lookup: CDR1 SNHLY, CDR2 FYNNEI. V gave up 9 bases and J gave up 8 bases, with 8 bases separating them. The CDR3 length is 10 residues. The chain's CDR3 is CASARDIQYF. DNA of the CDR3: TGTGCCAGTGCCCGGGACATTCAGTACTTC.

This clonotype was counted at least ten times. The rearrangement uses TRBV12-3 or TRBV12-4 and TRBJ1-1, with D uncertain. Trimming shortened V by 3 bases and J by 7 bases, and 12 bases separated the two germline ends. The CDR3 has 13 amino acids. The CDR3 DNA is TGTGCCAGCAGTTTCGAGATCTGGGGTGAAGCTTTCTTT. Translation gives CASSFEIWGEAFF.

CDR3 sequence: CASSLDTGGGEKLFF. CDR3 coding DNA: TGCGCCAGCAGCTTGGATACAGGGGGAGGAGAAAAACTGTTTTTT. V usage is TRBV5-1 and J usage is TRBJ1-4; 8 bases are shared with TRBD1. The CDR3 is 15 amino acids. Germline V gene data show CDR1 as SGHRS and CDR2 as YFSETQ. J lost 8 bases, V lost 0 bases, and 6 bases had no gene match.

In this sample, this clonotype turned up many times. This chain links TRBV6-6 with TRBJ1-3, with a tentative D call TRBD1 (5 bases). Trimming left V 5 bases short and J 3 bases short, with 14 bases between. This CDR3 has 15 amino acids. Germline V gene sequence: CDR1 MNHNY, CDR2 SVGAGI (reference sequence). In nucleotides, the CDR3 is TGTGCCAGCAGTACCTTAGGAGGGGTTGGAAACACCATATATTTT. Residues: CASSTLGGVGNTIYF.

This clonotype has at least ten counts. The rearrangement joins TRBV11-2 to TRBJ1-2; tentative D call: TRBD1 (5 bases). Trimming shortened V by 5 bases and J by 4 bases, and 20 bases separated the two germline ends. The germline V gene has CDR1 SGHAT and CDR2 FQNNGV. CDR3 length equals 16 residues. CDR3 residues: CASSILPAGGGYGYTF. Written as DNA, the CDR3 is TGTGCCAGCAGCATCCTACCCGCGGGTGGGGGCTATGGCTACACCTTC.